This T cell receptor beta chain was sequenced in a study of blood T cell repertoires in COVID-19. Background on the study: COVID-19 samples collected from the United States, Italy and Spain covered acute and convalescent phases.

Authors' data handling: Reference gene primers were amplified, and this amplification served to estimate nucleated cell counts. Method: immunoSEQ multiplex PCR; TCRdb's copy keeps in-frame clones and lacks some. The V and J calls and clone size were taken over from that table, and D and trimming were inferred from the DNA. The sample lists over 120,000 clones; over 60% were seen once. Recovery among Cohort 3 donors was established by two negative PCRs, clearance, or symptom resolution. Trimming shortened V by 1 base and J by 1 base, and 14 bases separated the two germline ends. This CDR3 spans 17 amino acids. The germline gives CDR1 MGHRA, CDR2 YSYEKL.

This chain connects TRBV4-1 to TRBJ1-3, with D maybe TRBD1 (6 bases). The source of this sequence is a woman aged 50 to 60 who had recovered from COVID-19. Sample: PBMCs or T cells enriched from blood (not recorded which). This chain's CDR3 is CASSQGAPTGSGNTIYF. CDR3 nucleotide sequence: TGCGCCAGCAGCCAAGGGGCCCCTACAGGGTCTGGAAACACCATATATTTT.